This T cell receptor beta chain was sequenced for a study of OX40 agonist ivuxolimab in advanced cancers. Overall study context: Ivuxolimab, which is an agonistic anti-OX40 (CD134) antibody, was administered to the patients. Patients undergoing dose escalation presented with hepatocellular carcinoma, melanoma, renal cell or head and neck cancer.

Study outcomes and limitations: Researchers report that CD8+ T cells had, on average, more expanded clones than CD4+. Researchers did not establish what antigens the expanded peripheral T cells target.

A word on this clone: No antigen is known for it. Other nucleotide sequences in the sample specify the same CDR3.

Sequencing used immunoSEQ multiplex PCR; TCRdb keeps in-frame clones, though not all of them. The data show about 120,000 clones, 80% to 90% seen once. This clonotype was sampled from an adult with an advanced solid tumor such as melanoma, head and neck, liver or kidney cancer. The specimen comprised CD4+ or CD8+ T cells sorted from blood, sampled in a trial of the OX40 agonist ivuxolimab.

The CDR3 here is CASSYSQETQYF. In DNA form, the CDR3 reads TGTGCCAGCAGTTACTCCCAGGAGACCCAGTACTTC. This chain connects TRBV28 to TRBJ2-5; no clear D. Germline V CDR1 and CDR2: MDHEN, SYDVKM. Trimming stripped 4 bases from V and 5 bases from J, with 8 bases between. The CDR3 consists of 12 residues.